This T cell receptor (beta chain) appears in the sequencing data of a study of siplizumab effects on memory and regulatory T cells. Remarks on this clone: The antigen remains undetermined.

The method was immunoSEQ multiplex PCR; TCRdb's version includes in-frame clones alone and lacks a portion of them. The repertoire holds around 87,000 clones, 75% to 90% seen once, with about 16% in the top ten. Notes on the study in general: In the presence of siplizumab, alloreactive sequences traceable to unstimulated CD4+ memory cells were significantly reduced. The mean Treg-derived percentage of mappable alloreactive CD4+ clones was about 70% with siplizumab compared with 25% to 30% in controls. Naive-or-memory phenotypes were unassignable for roughly 80-96% of proliferating CD4+ or CD8+ clones.

The source is a human donor in good health. Source material: CD4+ T cells sorted from blood.

CDR3 DNA sequence: TGTGCCAGCAGCGTGGTGGAGGAGACCCAGTACTTC. The encoded protein is CASSVVEETQYF. The chain uses TRBV9 and TRBJ2-5, with D unresolved. CDR1 SGDLS and CDR2 YYNGEE come from the germline V gene. The CDR3 contains 12 residues. V lost 2 bases to trimming and J lost 5 bases, with 7 bases between them.